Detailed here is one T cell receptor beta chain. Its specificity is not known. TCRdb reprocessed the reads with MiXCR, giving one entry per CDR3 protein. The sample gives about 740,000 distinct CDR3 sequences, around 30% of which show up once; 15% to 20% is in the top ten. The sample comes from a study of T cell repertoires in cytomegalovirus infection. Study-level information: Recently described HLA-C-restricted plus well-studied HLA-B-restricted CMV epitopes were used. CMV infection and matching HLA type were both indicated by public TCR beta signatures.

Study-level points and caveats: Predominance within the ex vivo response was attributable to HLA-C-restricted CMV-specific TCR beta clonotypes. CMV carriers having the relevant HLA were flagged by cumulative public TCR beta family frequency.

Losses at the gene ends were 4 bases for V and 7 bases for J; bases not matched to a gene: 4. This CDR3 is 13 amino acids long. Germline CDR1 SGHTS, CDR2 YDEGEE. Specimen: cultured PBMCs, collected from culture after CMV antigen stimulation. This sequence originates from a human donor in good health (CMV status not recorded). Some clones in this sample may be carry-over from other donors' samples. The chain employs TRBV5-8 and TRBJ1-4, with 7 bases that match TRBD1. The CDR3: CASSMTGSEKLFF. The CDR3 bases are TGTGCCAGCAGCATGACAGGGAGTGAAAAACTGTTTTTT.